This is a list of T cell receptor beta chains from one sample in a study of vaccination effects on CD4 cells after COVID-19. The table came from immunoSEQ multiplex PCR; TCRdb's copy has only in-frame clones and leaves some out. The top ten hold just under 2% of the sample, which has tens of thousands of clones, under 80% seen once. Their antigens remain unidentified. Source: CD4+ T cells from PBMCs cultured with HCoV-OC43 spike peptides, taken after COVID-19 vaccination. These receptors were collected from a human donor who received a COVID-19 vaccine. Each CDR3 is given with its conserved first and last residue. D genes are given only for firm matches. A clone size is listed for some rows: how often the clone was seen (once, few, many), or a class if it is expanded.

v_gene	abundance	d_gene	j_gene	CDR3aa	CDR3nt
TRBV19	NA	NA	TRBJ1-2	CASSIGGTNYGYTF	TGTGCCAGTAGTATAGGGGGCACGAACTATGGCTACACCTTC
TRBV4-1	NA	TRBD2	TRBJ2-1	CASSPGAGGGYNEQFF	TGCGCCAGCAGCCCTGGGGCGGGGGGTGGTTACAATGAGCAGTTCTTC
TRBV25-1	NA	NA	TRBJ1-4	CASSELGTLGEKLFF	TGTGCCAGCAGTGAACTCGGGACGCTTGGCGAAAAACTGTTTTTT
TRBV4-1	NA	NA	TRBJ2-1	CASSLGPRQESGEQFF	TGCGCCAGCAGCCTCGGGCCACGACAGGAGTCTGGTGAGCAGTTCTTC
TRBV7-2	NA	TRBD2	TRBJ2-3	CASSLAQLAGGHRADTQYF	TGTGCCAGCAGCTTAGCTCAACTAGCGGGGGGGCACAGGGCAGATACGCAGTATTTT
TRBV29-1	NA	TRBD1	TRBJ1-1	CSAARDRGKAFF	TGCAGCGCAGCCCGGGACAGGGGAAAAGCTTTCTTT
TRBV21-1	NA	NA	TRBJ1-6	CASSARDSNSPLHF	TGTGCCAGCAGCGCCCGGGACAGTAATTCACCCCTCCACTTT
TRBV7-2	few	NA	TRBJ1-6	CASSLAGGHNSPLHF	TGTGCCAGCAGCTTAGCGGGGGGCCATAATTCACCCCTCCACTTT
TRBV9	few	NA	TRBJ1-2	CAIQNQGWDYGYTF	TGTGCCATACAGAACCAGGGGTGGGACTATGGCTACACCTTC
TRBV5-1	NA	NA	TRBJ2-5	CASSSKGLDQETQYF	TGCGCCAGCAGCTCAAAAGGACTGGATCAAGAGACCCAGTACTTC
TRBV10-1	NA	NA	TRBJ2-3	CASSDPGGTDTQYF	TGCGCCAGCAGTGATCCAGGCGGCACAGATACGCAGTATTTT
TRBV3-1/TRBV3-2	NA	NA	TRBJ2-2	CASSSLWGGRYTGELFF	TGTGCCAGCAGCTCCCTCTGGGGGGGCCGTTACACCGGGGAGCTGTTTTTT
TRBV18	NA	NA	TRBJ1-1	CASSPPDHGTEAFF	TGTGCCAGCTCACCCCCGGACCATGGGACTGAAGCTTTCTTT
TRBV10-3	NA	NA	TRBJ1-6	CAISLDGLGSPLHF	TGTGCCATCAGTCTGGACGGCCTTGGATCACCCCTCCACTTT
TRBV4-1	NA	TRBD2	TRBJ2-1	CASSPWGSGGLNEQFF	TGCGCCAGCAGCCCGTGGGGTAGCGGGGGGTTGAATGAGCAGTTCTTC
TRBV5-1	NA	NA	TRBJ1-2	CASSLGVGGPGAIYGYTF	TGCGCCAGCAGTTTGGGTGTCGGAGGTCCAGGGGCAATTTATGGCTACACCTTC
TRBV6-5	NA	NA	TRBJ1-2	CASSYTDSGYTF	TGTGCCAGCAGTTACACTGATTCGGGCTACACCTTC
TRBV5-1	NA	TRBD1	TRBJ1-3	CASSARQGLAGNTIYF	TGCGCCAGCAGCGCCAGACAGGGCCTTGCTGGAAACACCATATATTTT
TRBV11-2	once	TRBD1	TRBJ2-5	CASSFVTGGRETQYF	TGTGCCAGCAGCTTCGTGACAGGGGGTAGGGAGACCCAGTACTTC
TRBV30	NA	NA	TRBJ1-2	CAWSALRGRSGYTF	TGTGCCTGGAGTGCCTTGCGGGGTCGTAGCGGCTACACCTTC
TRBV9	few	NA	TRBJ2-1	CASSTPLLGHADEQFF	TGTGCCAGCAGCACACCCCTTTTGGGTCATGCGGATGAGCAGTTCTTC
TRBV6-5	NA	NA	TRBJ2-2	CASSPQGPPGELFF	TGTGCCAGCAGTCCACAGGGACCACCCGGGGAGCTGTTTTTT
TRBV30	once	TRBD1	TRBJ1-4	CAWRGQGTTNEKLFF	TGTGCCTGGAGAGGACAGGGGACAACTAATGAAAAACTGTTTTTT
TRBV7-2	NA	NA	TRBJ2-5	CASSLVRRGSQYF	TGTGCCAGCAGCTTAGTCCGCAGAGGGTCCCAGTACTTC
TRBV11-2	few	NA	TRBJ2-6	CASSRRISSGANVLTF	TGTGCCAGCAGCCGACGGATATCCTCTGGGGCCAACGTCCTGACTTTC
TRBV10-1	NA	TRBD1	TRBJ2-3	CASSAEDRGSDTQYF	TGCGCCAGCAGCGCAGAGGACAGGGGATCAGATACGCAGTATTTT
TRBV6-5	NA	NA	TRBJ1-4	CASSYSIRSTEKLFF	TGTGCCAGCAGTTACTCTATCCGCTCTACTGAAAAACTGTTTTTT
TRBV27	NA	NA	TRBJ2-4	CASSKNRGDIQYF	TGTGCCAGCAGTAAGAATAGAGGGGACATTCAGTACTTC
TRBV6-1	NA	TRBD2	TRBJ2-1	CASSEVPIAGAYNEQFF	TGTGCCAGCAGTGAAGTCCCTATAGCGGGGGCGTACAATGAGCAGTTCTTC
TRBV12-3/TRBV12-4	NA	TRBD1	TRBJ2-5	CASGRGQVETQYF	TGTGCCAGCGGAAGAGGACAGGTGGAGACCCAGTACTTC
TRBV18	NA	TRBD2	TRBJ2-2	CASSPRKGGWTGELFF	TGTGCCAGCTCACCACGGAAGGGAGGGTGGACCGGGGAGCTGTTTTTT
TRBV9	NA	NA	TRBJ1-4	CASSANPDREKLFF	TGTGCCAGCAGCGCTAACCCCGATCGTGAAAAACTGTTTTTT
TRBV7-2	few	TRBD2	TRBJ2-3	CASSFVGGGARLDTQYF	TGTGCCAGCAGCTTCGTAGGCGGGGGGGCCAGGTTAGATACGCAGTATTTT
TRBV7-9	NA	NA	TRBJ2-3	CASRSGGDTQYF	TGTGCCAGCAGGTCAGGTGGAGATACGCAGTATTTT
TRBV6-5	once	TRBD2	TRBJ2-3	CASSYSAGGHTDTQYF	TGTGCCAGCAGTTACTCAGCGGGGGGGCACACAGATACGCAGTATTTT
TRBV5-1	few	NA	TRBJ1-2	CASSRGGPDGYTF	TGCGCCAGCAGCCGTGGGGGTCCCGATGGCTACACCTTC
TRBV28	NA	NA	TRBJ1-1	CASRVSLGDTEAFF	TGTGCCAGCAGGGTCTCGTTAGGGGACACTGAAGCTTTCTTT
TRBV11-2	once	NA	TRBJ1-5	CASTKHGGVNQPQHF	TGTGCCAGCACAAAACACGGGGGAGTCAATCAGCCCCAGCATTTT
TRBV6-5	NA	TRBD1	TRBJ1-5	CATAPTGGRQPQHF	TGTGCCACCGCACCGACAGGGGGAAGACAGCCCCAGCATTTT
TRBV24-1	NA	NA	TRBJ2-5	CATSDPGGTQTQYF	TGTGCCACCAGTGACCCAGGGGGGACCCAGACCCAGTACTTC
TRBV7-8	NA	NA	TRBJ2-1	CASSLASETGNGQFF	TGTGCCAGCAGCTTAGCGAGTGAAACAGGCAATGGGCAGTTCTTC
TRBV7-2	NA	NA	TRBJ2-1	CASSSQGRLVNEQFF	TGTGCCAGCAGCTCACAGGGAAGGCTTGTTAATGAGCAGTTCTTC
TRBV6-4	NA	TRBD1	TRBJ1-2	CASSATGGNRYGYTF	TGTGCCAGCAGTGCAACAGGGGGGAATCGGTATGGCTACACCTTC
TRBV9	NA	TRBD1	TRBJ2-6	CASSVAIGQGVSGANVLTF	TGTGCCAGCAGCGTAGCAATCGGGCAGGGGGTCTCTGGGGCCAACGTCCTGACTTTC
TRBV11-2	NA	NA	TRBJ1-6	CASSPRQSSYNSPLHF	TGTGCCAGCAGCCCCCGACAGAGCTCCTATAATTCACCCCTCCACTTT
TRBV5-1	once	NA	TRBJ2-2	CASSLGAAANTGELFF	TGCGCCAGCAGCTTGGGTGCAGCCGCGAACACCGGGGAGCTGTTTTTT
TRBV19	NA	TRBD1	TRBJ1-1	CASSPHRTGGDTEAFF	TGTGCCAGTAGTCCCCACCGGACAGGGGGAGACACTGAAGCTTTCTTT
TRBV2	few	NA	TRBJ1-1	CASKGQRNTEAFF	TGTGCCAGCAAGGGGCAGCGGAACACTGAAGCTTTCTTT
TRBV7-8	NA	NA	TRBJ1-3	CASSLVLQPGNTIYF	TGTGCCAGCAGCTTAGTCTTACAGCCCGGAAACACCATATATTTT
TRBV18	few	NA	TRBJ2-2	CASSQGAGELFF	TGTGCCAGCTCACAGGGGGCCGGGGAGCTGTTTTTT